These 20 T cell receptor beta chains share one sample of origin, sequenced in a study of blood T cells in healthy people across ages. The second PCR ran roughly 6 to 11 cycles with a sample-barcoded 5' primer and J-beta primers. In TCRdb, the 5' RACE reads were re-called with MiXCR into one record per CDR3 protein. The sample contains around 990,000 distinct CDR3 sequences, 20% to 25% of which appear only once. The data were also submitted as part of a second study, on T cells of mothers and their children.

Material: blood. The receptors derive from a girl aged 2-10 years in good health.

The chain employs TRBV27 and TRBJ2-1, with 16 bases lining up with TRBD2. Trimming at V came to 9 bases and at J to 9 bases, leaving 11 bases not matched to a gene. The CDR3 runs 16 residues. CDR1 is MNHEY, CDR2 SMNVEV, per germline (reference sequence). The CDR3 DNA follows: TGTGCCAGTGCGATGGGGACTAGCGGGAGGGCCGGTGAGCAGTTCTTC. Protein sequence: CASAMGTSGRAGEQFF.

In this sample, this clonotype turned up once. The chain links TRBV10-3 to TRBJ2-3, with D uncertain. CDR3 length: 17 amino acids. The V gene lost 4 bases and the J gene lost 0 bases, with 17 bases spanning the gap. The germline V gene encodes CDR1 ENHRY and CDR2 SYGVKD. The DNA for the CDR3 is TGTGCCATCAGTGTTCCAGTCACGCCTTCTAGCACAGATACGCAGTATTTT. It specifies CAISVPVTPSSTDTQYF.

The CDR3 protein is CSARDLAGAGLGEQFF. Here the CDR3 DNA reads TGCAGTGCTAGAGATCTTGCGGGAGCCGGCTTGGGTGAGCAGTTCTTC. This chain uses TRBV20-1 with TRBJ2-5; TRBD2 matches at 7 bases. The DNA end lines up better with TRBJ2-1; the J call may be wrong. This CDR3 contains 16 residues. The germline CDR1 and CDR2 sequences are DFQATT and SNEGSKA (reference sequence).

In its sample, this clonotype was seen a few times. The rearrangement links TRBV28 to TRBJ2-2; 9 bases are a match to TRBD2. V was pared by 2 bases and J by 5 bases, with 3 bases of the junction left unmatched. Germline V CDR1 and CDR2: MDHEN, SYDVKM. The CDR3 has 15 amino acids. The CDR3 DNA reads as TGTGCCAGCAGTTTAGCGGGAGGGCGGACCGGGGAGCTGTTTTTT. Translation: CASSLAGGRTGELFF.

This clonotype was counted only a few times. The chain links TRBV25-1 to TRBJ1-1; TRBD1 matches 12 bases. The V gene's germline CDR1 is MGHDK and CDR2 SYGVNS. J gave up 3 bases and V 7 bases, and 6 bases lay outside the gene matches. The CDR3 loop spans 15 amino acids. The CDR3 DNA is TGTGCCAGCACCGGGGACAGGGGGCGCGACACTGAAGCTTTCTTT. Residues: CASTGDRGRDTEAFF. Looking up the rest from reference TRBV25-1 and TRBJ1-1 gives the full variable domain: EADIYQTPRYLVIGTGKKITLECSQTMGHDKMYWYQQDPGMELHLIHYSYGVNSTEKGDLSSESTVSRIRTEHFPLTLESARPSHTSQYLCASTGDRGRDTEAFFGQGTRLTVV.

The chain carries TRBV28 and TRBJ1-1; D remains ambiguous. CDR3 size: 14 residues. Between the trimmed V and J ends, which lost 10 bases and 1 base, there was a span of 16 bases. Per germline, CDR1 MDHEN and CDR2 SYDVKM. This CDR3 is CATRREFSNTEAFF. CDR3 DNA: TGTGCCACCCGAAGGGAGTTTTCGAACACTGAAGCTTTCTTT.

The sample holds a few counts of this clonotype. The V gene is TRBV12-5, the J gene TRBJ1-1; D unclear. The V end lost 2 bases, the J end lost 6 bases, and 10 bases lay between the germline ends. Germline V CDR1 and CDR2: LGHNT, FRNRAP. The CDR3 totals 13 residues. Written as DNA, the CDR3 is TGTGCTAGTGGTTTGACCCGACAATCTGAAGCTTTCTTT. It encodes CASGLTRQSEAFF.

The DNA for the CDR3 is TGTGCCAGCAGCTTTAGCGGGGCGGTGGGCTACACCTTC. Its translation: CASSFSGAVGYTF. The V call is TRBV7-2, the J call TRBJ1-2, with a weak D call TRBD1 (5 bases). V lost 3 bases, J lost 8 bases, and 13 bases lay in between. Germline CDR1 is SGHTA and CDR2 is FQGNSA. This CDR3 contains 13 residues.

The chain has TRBV5-1 and TRBJ2-7; 7 bases are a match to TRBD1. From germline, CDR1 is SGHRS and CDR2 YFSETQ. The CDR3 contains 19 residues. With 3 bases clipped from V and 0 bases from J, the junction kept 18 bases outside the gene matches. Written as DNA, the CDR3 is TGCGCCAGCAGCTCGACAGGGAACACGGCATCGAGCGGCTCCTACGAGCAGTACTTC. Its translation is CASSSTGNTASSGSYEQYF.

The V and J genes are TRBV14 and TRBJ2-7; D ambiguous. Trimming cost V 3 bases and J 5 bases, with 11 bases left between them. The germline V gene encodes CDR1 SGHDN and CDR2 FVKESK. The CDR3 has 13 amino acids. CDR3 nucleotides: TGTGCCAGCAGCCAGGATTTCACCCACGAGCAGTACTTC. This translates into CASSQDFTHEQYF.

This chain uses TRBV19 with TRBJ2-6, with no clear D. Germline lookup yields CDR1 LNHDA and CDR2 SQIVND (reference sequence). V lost 7 bases and J 4 bases, leaving 5 bases between the germline ends. The CDR3 loop spans 12 amino acids. The DNA of the CDR3 is TGTGCCAGTATGGTAGGGGCCAACGTCCTGACTTTC. This codes for CASMVGANVLTF.

The chain carries TRBV7-2 and TRBJ2-1; either TRBD1 or TRBD2 may fit D (5 bases each). The germline gives CDR1 SGHTA, CDR2 FQGNSA. V shed 5 bases and J shed 8 bases, with 16 bases lying between them. The CDR3 is 14 amino acids. CDR3 in DNA: TGTGCCAGCAGCAGGGACGCATACATCTATGAGCAGTTCTTC. Encoded protein: CASSRDAYIYEQFF.

The chain combines TRBV13 with TRBJ2-1; no clear D. With the DNA end fitting TRBJ2-5 better, the J assignment may be wrong. The CDR3 is 13 amino acids. Germline V gene data show CDR1 as PRHDT and CDR2 as FYEKMQ (reference sequence). This CDR3 is CASSLILGETQYF. Written as DNA, the CDR3 is TGTGCCAGCAGCTTAATTTTAGGGGAGACCCAGTACTTC.

This clonotype was picked up a small number of times. V is TRBV7-2 and J is TRBJ1-1; no firm D call. This CDR3 is built from 14 residues. Trimming removed 5 bases from V and 0 bases from J, with 10 bases in between. CDR1 is SGHTA, CDR2 FQGNSA, per germline. CDR3 amino acids: CASSPRNMNTEAFF. CDR3 nucleotide sequence: TGTGCCAGCAGCCCACGGAACATGAACACTGAAGCTTTCTTT.

This clonotype has more than one count but fewer than ten. This sequence joins TRBV7-9 and TRBJ2-7; a weak D match, TRBD1 (6 bases). Germline lookup yields CDR1 SEHNR and CDR2 FQNEAQ (reference sequence). The CDR3 contains 13 residues. The V and J ends lost 5 bases and 6 bases respectively, with 14 bases between them. CDR3 nucleotide sequence: TGTGCCAGCAGCCCCGGACAGTCCCTCGAGCAGTACTTC. This gives the protein CASSPGQSLEQYF. Full variable domain (missing parts from reference TRBV7-9 and TRBJ2-7): DTGVSQNPRHKITKRGQNVTFRCDPISEHNRLYWYRQTLGQGPEFLTYFQNEAQLEKSRLLSDRFSAERPKGSFSTLEIQRTEQGDSAMYLCASSPGQSLEQYFGPGTRLTVT.

The chain links TRBV27 to TRBJ2-7; TRBD1 agrees at 8 bases. CDR1 is MNHEY and CDR2 is SMNVEV in the germline V gene (reference sequence). The trim removed 10 bases at V and 5 bases at J, leaving 7 bases unmatched. The CDR3 contains 12 residues. In nucleotides, the CDR3 is TGTGCCACCGGACAGGGATCCAACGAGCAGTACTTC. It translates to CATGQGSNEQYF.

Written as DNA, the CDR3 is TGTGCCAGCAGCTTCTTCGGGGGAGCGGGAGGGGCAGATACGCAGTATTTT. Protein: CASSFFGGAGGADTQYF. The chain carries TRBV7-2 and TRBJ2-3; 10 nucleotides align to TRBD2. This CDR3 comprises 17 residues. Germline lookup yields CDR1 SGHTA and CDR2 FQGNSA. The V and J ends lost 3 bases and 4 bases, in that order; junction bases with no gene match: 10. Combining the CDR3 with reference TRBV7-2 and TRBJ2-3 gives the whole variable domain GAGVSQSPSNKVTEKGKDVELRCDPISGHTALYWYRQSLGQGLEFLIYFQGNSAPDKSGLPSDRFSAERTGGSVSTLTIQRTQQEDSAVYLCASSFFGGAGGADTQYFGPGTRLTVL.

The V call is TRBV29-1, the J call TRBJ1-1; TRBD1 might be the D (5 bases). The CDR3 consists of 13 residues. Germline values: CDR1 SQVTM, CDR2 ANQGSEA. Trimming took 6 bases from V and 11 from J, leaving 22 bases between them. In DNA, the CDR3 is TGCAGCGTAGAGGATATGGGGACCGGGAGGGCTTTCTTT. Protein: CSVEDMGTGRAFF.

V gene TRBV28 combines with J gene TRBJ1-2; the D is unclear. This CDR3 comprises 16 residues. Germline CDR1 and CDR2: MDHEN and SYDVKM. Between the trimmed V and J ends, which lost 4 bases and 4 bases, there was a span of 19 bases. The CDR3 spells CASSSQTTRTSYGYTF. In DNA, the CDR3 is TGTGCCAGCAGTTCCCAGACCACCCGGACCTCCTATGGCTACACCTTC.

V gene TRBV5-4 combines with J gene TRBJ1-4; 7 nucleotides agree with TRBD1. The CDR3 covers 14 residues. The V gene end was trimmed by 4 bases and the J gene end by 5 bases; junction bases not matched to a gene: 5. Germline V CDR1 and CDR2: SGHNT, YYREEE (reference sequence). The CDR3 DNA reads as TGTGCCAGCAGCCGACAGGGACCAAATGAAAAACTGTTTTTT. Translated, it gives CASSRQGPNEKLFF. Together with reference TRBV5-4 and TRBJ1-4, the CDR3 gives the full variable domain: ETGVTQSPTHLIKTRGQQVTLRCSSQSGHNTVSWYQQALGQGPQFIFQYYREEENGRGNFPPRFSGLQFPNYSSELNVNALELDDSALYLCASSRQGPNEKLFFGSGTQLSVL.